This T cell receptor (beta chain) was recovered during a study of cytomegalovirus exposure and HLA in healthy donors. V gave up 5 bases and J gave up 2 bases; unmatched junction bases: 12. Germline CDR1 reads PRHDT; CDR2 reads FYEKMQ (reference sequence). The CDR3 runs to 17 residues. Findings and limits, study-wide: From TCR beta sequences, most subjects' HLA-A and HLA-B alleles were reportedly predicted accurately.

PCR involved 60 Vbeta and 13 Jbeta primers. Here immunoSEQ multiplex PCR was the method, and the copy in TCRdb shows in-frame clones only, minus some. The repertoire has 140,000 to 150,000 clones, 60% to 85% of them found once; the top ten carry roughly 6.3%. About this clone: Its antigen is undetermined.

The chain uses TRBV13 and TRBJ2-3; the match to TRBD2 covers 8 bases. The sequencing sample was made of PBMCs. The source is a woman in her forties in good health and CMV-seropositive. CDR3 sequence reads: CASSQDHSGEHTDTQYF. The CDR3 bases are TGTGCCAGCAGCCAAGACCATAGCGGGGAGCACACAGATACGCAGTATTTT. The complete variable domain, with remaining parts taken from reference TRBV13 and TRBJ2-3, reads AAGVIQSPRHLIKEKRETATLKCYPIPRHDTVYWYQQGPGQDPQFLISFYEKMQSDKGSIPDRFSAQQFSDYHSELNMSSLELGDSALYFCASSQDHSGEHTDTQYFGPGTRLTVL.